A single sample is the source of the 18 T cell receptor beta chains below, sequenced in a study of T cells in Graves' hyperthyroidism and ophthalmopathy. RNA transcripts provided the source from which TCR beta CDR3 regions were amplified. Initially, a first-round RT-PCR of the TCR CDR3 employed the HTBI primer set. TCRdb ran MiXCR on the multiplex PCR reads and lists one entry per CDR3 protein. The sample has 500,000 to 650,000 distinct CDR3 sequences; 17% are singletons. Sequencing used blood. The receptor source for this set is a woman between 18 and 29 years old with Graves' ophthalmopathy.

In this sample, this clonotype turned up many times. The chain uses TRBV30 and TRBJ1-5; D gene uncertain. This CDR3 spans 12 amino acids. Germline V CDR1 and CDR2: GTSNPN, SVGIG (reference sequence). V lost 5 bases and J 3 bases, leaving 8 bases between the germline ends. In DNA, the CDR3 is TGTGCCTGGGGGTTGGCCAATCAGCCCCAGCATTTT. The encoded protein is CAWGLANQPQHF. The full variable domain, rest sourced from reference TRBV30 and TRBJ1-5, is SQTIHQWPATLVQPVGSPLSLECTVEGTSNPNLYWYRQAAGRGLQLLFYSVGIGQISSEVPQNLSASRPQDRQFILSSKKLLLSDSGFYLCAWGLANQPQHFGDGTRLSIL.

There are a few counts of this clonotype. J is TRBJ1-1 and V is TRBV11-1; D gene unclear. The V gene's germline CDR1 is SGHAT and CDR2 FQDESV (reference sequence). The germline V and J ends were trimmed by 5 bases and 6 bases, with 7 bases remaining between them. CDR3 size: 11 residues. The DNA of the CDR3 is TGTGCCAGCAGCAACGGGGCTGAAGCTTTCTTT. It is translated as CASSNGAEAFF.

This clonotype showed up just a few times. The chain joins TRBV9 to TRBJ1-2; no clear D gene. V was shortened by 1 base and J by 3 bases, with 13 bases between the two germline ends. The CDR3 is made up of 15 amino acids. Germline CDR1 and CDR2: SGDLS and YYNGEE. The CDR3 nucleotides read TGTGCCAGCAGCGTAACCAGTAGGGCGGACTATGGCTACACCTTC. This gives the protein CASSVTSRADYGYTF.

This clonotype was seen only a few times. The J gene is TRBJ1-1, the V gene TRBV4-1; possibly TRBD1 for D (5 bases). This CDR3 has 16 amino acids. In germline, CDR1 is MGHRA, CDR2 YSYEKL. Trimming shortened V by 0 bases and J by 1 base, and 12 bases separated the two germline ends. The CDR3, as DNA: TGCGCCAGCAGCCAAGAGACAGTTCATCCGAACACTGAAGCTTTCTTT. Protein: CASSQETVHPNTEAFF.

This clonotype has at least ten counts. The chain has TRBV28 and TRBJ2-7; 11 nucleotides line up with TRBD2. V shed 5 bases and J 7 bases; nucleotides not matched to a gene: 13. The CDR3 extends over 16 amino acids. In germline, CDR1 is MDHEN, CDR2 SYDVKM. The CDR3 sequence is CASSGMTSGITWEQYF. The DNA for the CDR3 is TGTGCCAGCAGTGGGATGACTAGCGGGATTACCTGGGAGCAGTACTTC.

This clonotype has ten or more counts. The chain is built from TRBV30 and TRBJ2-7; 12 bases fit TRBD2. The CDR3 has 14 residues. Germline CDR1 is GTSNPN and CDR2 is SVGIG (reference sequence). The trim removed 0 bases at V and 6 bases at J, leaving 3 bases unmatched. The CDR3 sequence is CAWSVWTSGTEQYF. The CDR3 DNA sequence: TGTGCCTGGAGTGTCTGGACTAGCGGGACCGAGCAGTACTTC.

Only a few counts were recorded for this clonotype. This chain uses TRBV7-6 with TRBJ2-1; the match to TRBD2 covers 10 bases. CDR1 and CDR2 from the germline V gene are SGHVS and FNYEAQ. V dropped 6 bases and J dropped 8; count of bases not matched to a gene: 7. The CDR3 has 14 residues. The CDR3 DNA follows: TGTGCCAGCAGTTACCTAGCGGGAGTCCATGAGCAGTTCTTC. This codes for CASSYLAGVHEQFF.

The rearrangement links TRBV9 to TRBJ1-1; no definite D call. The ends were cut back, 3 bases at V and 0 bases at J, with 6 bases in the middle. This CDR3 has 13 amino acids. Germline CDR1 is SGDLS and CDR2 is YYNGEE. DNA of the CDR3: TGTGCCAGCAGCGCTAACTTGAACACTGAAGCTTTCTTT. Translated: CASSANLNTEAFF.

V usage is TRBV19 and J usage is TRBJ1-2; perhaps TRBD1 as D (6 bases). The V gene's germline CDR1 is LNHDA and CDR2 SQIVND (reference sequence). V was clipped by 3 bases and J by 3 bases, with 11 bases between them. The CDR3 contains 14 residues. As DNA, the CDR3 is TGTGCCAGTAGTATTCCCGGGGGCTACTATGGCTACACCTTC. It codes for CASSIPGGYYGYTF. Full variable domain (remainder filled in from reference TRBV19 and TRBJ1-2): DGGITQSPKYLFRKEGQNVTLSCEQNLNHDAMYWYRQDPGQGLRLIYYSQIVNDFQKGDIAEGYSVSREKKESFPLTVTSAQKNPTAFYLCASSIPGGYYGYTFGSGTRLTVV.

CDR3 sequence (DNA): TGCAGTGCTAGAGATAACAGGGAAGAGAGCTCACCCCTCCACTTT. Protein: CSARDNREESSPLHF. This rearrangement joins TRBV20-1 to TRBJ1-6; weak D call: TRBD1 (6 bases). Trimming took off 0 bases at V and 10 bases at J, with 16 bases between the two ends. CDR3 size: 15 residues. Looked up from germline, CDR1 is DFQATT and CDR2 is SNEGSKA (reference sequence).

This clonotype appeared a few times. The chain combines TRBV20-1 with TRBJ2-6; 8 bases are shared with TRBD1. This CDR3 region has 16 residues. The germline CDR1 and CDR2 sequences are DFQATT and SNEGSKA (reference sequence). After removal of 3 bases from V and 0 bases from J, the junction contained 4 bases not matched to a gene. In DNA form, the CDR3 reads TGCAGTGCTAGGACAGGGGCCAACTCTGGGGCCAACGTCCTGACTTTC. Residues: CSARTGANSGANVLTF.

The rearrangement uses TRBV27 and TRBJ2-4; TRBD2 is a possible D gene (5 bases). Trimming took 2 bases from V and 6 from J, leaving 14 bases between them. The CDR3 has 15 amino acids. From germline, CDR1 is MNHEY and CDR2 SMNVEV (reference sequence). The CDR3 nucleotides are TGTGCCAGCAGTTTAATGCTCTCCCGGGGAAACATTCAGTACTTC. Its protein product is CASSLMLSRGNIQYF.

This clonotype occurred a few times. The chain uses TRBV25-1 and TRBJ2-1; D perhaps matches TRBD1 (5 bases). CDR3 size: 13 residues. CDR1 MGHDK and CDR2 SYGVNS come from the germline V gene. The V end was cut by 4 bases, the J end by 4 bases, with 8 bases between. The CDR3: CASSVAGYNEQFF. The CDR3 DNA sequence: TGTGCCAGCAGTGTGGCAGGGTACAATGAGCAGTTCTTC.

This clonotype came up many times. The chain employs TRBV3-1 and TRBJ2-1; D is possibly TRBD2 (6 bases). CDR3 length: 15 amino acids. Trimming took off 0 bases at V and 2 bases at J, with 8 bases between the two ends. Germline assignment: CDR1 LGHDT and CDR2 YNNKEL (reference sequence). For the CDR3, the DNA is TGTGCCAGCAGCCAAGAGGGGGGTCCCTACAATGAGCAGTTCTTC. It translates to CASSQEGGPYNEQFF.

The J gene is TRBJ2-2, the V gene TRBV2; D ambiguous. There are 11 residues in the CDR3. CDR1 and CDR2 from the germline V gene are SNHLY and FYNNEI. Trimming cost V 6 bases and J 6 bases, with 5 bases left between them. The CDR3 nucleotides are TGTGCCAGCAGAAAATCCGGGGAGCTGTTTTTT. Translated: CASRKSGELFF.

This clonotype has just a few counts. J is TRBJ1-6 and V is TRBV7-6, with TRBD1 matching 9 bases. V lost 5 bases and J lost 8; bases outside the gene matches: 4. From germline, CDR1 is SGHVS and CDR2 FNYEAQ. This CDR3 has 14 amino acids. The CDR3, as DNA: TGTGCCAGCAGCACCACAGGGGGCGATTCACCCCTCCACTTT. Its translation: CASSTTGGDSPLHF.

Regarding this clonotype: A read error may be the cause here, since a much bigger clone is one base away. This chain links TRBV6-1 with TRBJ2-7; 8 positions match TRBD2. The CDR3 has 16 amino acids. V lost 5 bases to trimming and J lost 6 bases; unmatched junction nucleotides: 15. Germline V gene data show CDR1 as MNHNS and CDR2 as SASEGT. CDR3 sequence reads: CASSSLSAGGGREQYF. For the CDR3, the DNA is TGTGCCAGCAGTTCCCTCTCCGCGGGGGGAGGGCGCGAGCAGTACTTC.

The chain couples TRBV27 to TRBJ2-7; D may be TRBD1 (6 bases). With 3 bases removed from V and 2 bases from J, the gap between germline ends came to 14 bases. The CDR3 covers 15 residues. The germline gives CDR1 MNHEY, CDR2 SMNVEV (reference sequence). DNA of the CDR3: TGTGCCAGCAGTTTGCAAAGGGGGAATCCCTACGAGCAGTACTTC. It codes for CASSLQRGNPYEQYF.